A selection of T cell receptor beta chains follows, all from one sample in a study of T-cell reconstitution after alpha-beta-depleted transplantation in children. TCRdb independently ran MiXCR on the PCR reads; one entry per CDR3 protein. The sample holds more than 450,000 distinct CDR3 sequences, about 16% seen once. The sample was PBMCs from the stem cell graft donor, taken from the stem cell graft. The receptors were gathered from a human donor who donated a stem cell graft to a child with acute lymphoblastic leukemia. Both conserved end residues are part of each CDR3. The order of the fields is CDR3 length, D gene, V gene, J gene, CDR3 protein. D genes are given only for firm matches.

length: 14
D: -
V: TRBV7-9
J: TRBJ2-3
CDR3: CAISGSGPTDTQYF

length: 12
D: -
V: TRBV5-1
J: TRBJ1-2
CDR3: CASSLLGEGYTF

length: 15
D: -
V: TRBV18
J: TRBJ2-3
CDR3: CASSPDTDPGDTQYF

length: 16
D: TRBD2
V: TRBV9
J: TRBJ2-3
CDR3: CASSVETSGVADTQYF

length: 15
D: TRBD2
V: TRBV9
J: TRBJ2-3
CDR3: CASSDPGLAVDTQYF

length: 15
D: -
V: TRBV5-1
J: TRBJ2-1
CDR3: CASSFIGPLNNEQFF

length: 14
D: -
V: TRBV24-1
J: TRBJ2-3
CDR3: CATSDLRWAVTQYF

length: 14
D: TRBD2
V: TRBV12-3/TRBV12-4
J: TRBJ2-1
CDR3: CASSLTSGTSEQFF

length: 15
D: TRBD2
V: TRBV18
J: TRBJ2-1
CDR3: CASSPAGASYNEQFF

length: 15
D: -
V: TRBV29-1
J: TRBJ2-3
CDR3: CSVETWGSFTDTQYF

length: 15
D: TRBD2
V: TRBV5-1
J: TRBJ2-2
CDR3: CASSTGLGNTGELFF

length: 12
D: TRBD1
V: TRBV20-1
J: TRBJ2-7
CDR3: CSADRGLGKQYF

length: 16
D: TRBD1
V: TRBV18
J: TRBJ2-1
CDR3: CASSPLAGTGVDEQFF

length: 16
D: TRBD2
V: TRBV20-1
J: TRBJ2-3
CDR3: CSASTSGRTSTDTQYF

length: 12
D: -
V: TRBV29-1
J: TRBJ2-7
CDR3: CSAASSTYEQYF

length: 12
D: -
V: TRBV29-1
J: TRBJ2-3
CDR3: CSGAAIGDTQYF

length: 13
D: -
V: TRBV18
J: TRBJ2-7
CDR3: CASSPAGAGEQYF

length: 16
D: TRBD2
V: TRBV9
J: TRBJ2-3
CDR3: CASSVELAGGTDTQYF

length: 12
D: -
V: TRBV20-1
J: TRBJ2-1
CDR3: CSARDLNNEQFF

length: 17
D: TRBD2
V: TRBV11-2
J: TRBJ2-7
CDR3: CASSLEGLAGVNYEQYF

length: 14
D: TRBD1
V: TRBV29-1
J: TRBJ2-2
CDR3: CSVATGGNTGELFF

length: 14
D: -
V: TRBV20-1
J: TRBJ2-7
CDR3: CSAGGREIAYEQYF

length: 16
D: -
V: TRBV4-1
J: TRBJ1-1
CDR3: CASSQVQGTMNTEPFF

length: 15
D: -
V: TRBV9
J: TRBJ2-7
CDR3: CASSVGRENSYEQYF

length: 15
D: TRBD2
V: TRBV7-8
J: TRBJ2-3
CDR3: CASSFSGGQADTQYF

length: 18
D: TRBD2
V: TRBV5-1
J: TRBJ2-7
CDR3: CASSFGPISGGRAYEQYF

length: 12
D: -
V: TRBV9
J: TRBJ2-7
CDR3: CASSGDPYEQYF

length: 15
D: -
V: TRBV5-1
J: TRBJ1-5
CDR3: CASSVGTGGNQPQHF

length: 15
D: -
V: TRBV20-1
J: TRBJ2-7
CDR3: CSARDLGRSSYEQYF

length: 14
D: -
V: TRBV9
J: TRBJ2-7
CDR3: CASSVGPTGYEQYF